Sequencing of this T cell receptor beta chain was carried out in a study of tumor and adjacent non-tumor tissue in lung cancer. Study-level information: Patients comprised roughly 12 adenocarcinoma, a couple of squamous cell carcinoma and 1 small cell lung cancer. About 4.17 million productive TCRbeta reads were obtained per sample on average.

This sample's RNA came from whole unsorted tissue. The CDR3 is made up of 11 amino acids. Germline V CDR1 and CDR2: MNHEY, SVGEGT. Trimming removed 4 bases from V and 7 bases from J, with 7 bases in between. This clonotype was seen ten or more times. Its antigen remains unidentified. The library came from three nested PCR rounds adapted from ARM-PCR protocols. One entry per CDR3 protein results from TCRdb running MiXCR on the multiplex PCR reads. The repertoire holds some 120,000 distinct CDR3 sequences, with around three fifths as singletons. Study outcomes and limitations: Higher tumor TCR diversity was associated with shorter survival. Top 100 clones took a larger repertoire share in normal lung.

This receptor was taken from a man aged 25-40 years with non-small cell lung cancer. This sequence joins TRBV6-2 or TRBV6-3 and TRBJ1-1; D is undetermined. Specimen: lung tumor tissue. CDR3 bases: TGTGCCAGCAGTTCTCGGGGTGAAGCTTTCTTT. Protein: CASSSRGEAFF.